This passage covers 25 T cell receptor beta chains from one sample sequenced in a study of shared clonotypes between healthy human individuals. Naive CD8 cells, CD45RO-negative and positively selected for CCR7, excluded terminally differentiated effector memory CD45RA+ cells. The protocol was immunoSEQ multiplex PCR, while the TCRdb copy is restricted to in-frame clones and leaves out a portion. The sample has about 590,000 clones, about 95% seen once. The sequenced sample consisted of naive CD8+ T cells sorted from blood. These receptors all come from a woman in her thirties in good health.

The gene calls are TRBV4-2 and TRBJ2-1; no clear D. The CDR3 is 14 residues long. Trimming removed 5 bases at V and 2 bases at J, with 10 bases between. The V gene's germline CDR1 is LGHNA and CDR2 YNFKEQ. The CDR3 sequence is CASSAESPYNEQFF. In nucleotides, the CDR3 is TGTGCCAGCAGCGCCGAATCACCCTACAATGAGCAGTTCTTC.

The rearrangement links TRBV10-3 to TRBJ1-1, with 7 bases aligning to TRBD1. Per the germline V gene, CDR1 is ENHRY and CDR2 is SYGVKD. CDR3 length equals 12 residues. The V segment lost 7 bases and the J segment 4 bases; nucleotides outside the gene matches: 3. CDR3 amino acids: CAINRGGTEAFF. Written as DNA, the CDR3 is TGTGCCATCAACAGGGGAGGCACTGAAGCTTTCTTT.

V and J are TRBV19 and TRBJ1-1; 11 bases fit TRBD1. The CDR3 has 17 amino acids. V dropped 7 bases and J dropped 4; count of bases not matched to a gene: 14. Looked up from germline, CDR1 is LNHDA and CDR2 is SQIVND (reference sequence). As DNA, the CDR3 is TGTGCCAGTACGCCCGCCGGGACAGGGGGGGTCGCCACTGAAGCTTTCTTT. It translates to CASTPAGTGGVATEAFF. Complete variable domain (other parts from reference TRBV19 and TRBJ1-1): DGGITQSPKYLFRKEGQNVTLSCEQNLNHDAMYWYRQDPGQGLRLIYYSQIVNDFQKGDIAEGYSVSREKKESFPLTVTSAQKNPTAFYLCASTPAGTGGVATEAFFGQGTRLTVV.

The chain uses TRBV5-6 and TRBJ1-2, with 9 nucleotides matching TRBD1. V dropped 0 bases and J dropped 4; count of bases not matched to a gene: 4. The V gene's germline CDR1 is SGHDT and CDR2 YYEEEE. This CDR3 comprises 15 residues. The chain's CDR3 is CASSLGGTGSYGYTF. The CDR3 bases are TGTGCCAGCAGCTTGGGGGGGACAGGGTCCTATGGCTACACCTTC.

This clone was observed a single time. The gene calls are TRBV7-7 and TRBJ2-7; the match to TRBD2 covers 7 bases. V dropped 5 bases and J dropped 3; count of bases not matched to a gene: 4. This CDR3 spans 13 amino acids. Germline CDR1 and CDR2: SSHAT and FNYEAQ (reference sequence). The CDR3 is CASSQAGSYEQYF. The CDR3 DNA follows: TGTGCCAGCAGCCAAGCGGGAAGCTACGAGCAGTACTTC.

CDR3 sequence reads: CASSIGGTEAFF. The DNA for the CDR3 is TGTGCCAGCAGTATCGGGGGAACTGAAGCTTTCTTT. The V and J genes are TRBV28 and TRBJ1-1; a possible D gene is TRBD1 (5 bases). The CDR3 spans 12 residues. Trimming cost V 5 bases and J 5 bases, with 9 bases left between them. Germline CDR1 is MDHEN and CDR2 is SYDVKM.

CDR3 residues: CASSERWEEKLFF. The CDR3 DNA reads TGTGCCAGCAGCGAGCGGTGGGAAGAAAAACTGTTTTTT. This chain links TRBV5-6 with TRBJ1-4; D is ambiguous. CDR3 length equals 13 residues. Per the germline V gene, CDR1 is SGHDT and CDR2 is YYEEEE. V was pared by 4 bases and J by 8 bases, with 12 bases between. Based on the CDR3 plus reference TRBV5-6 and TRBJ1-4, the full variable domain is DAGVTQSPTHLIKTRGQQVTLRCSPKSGHDTVSWYQQALGQGPQFIFQYYEEEERQRGNFPDRFSGHQFPNYSSELNVNALLLGDSALYLCASSERWEEKLFFGSGTQLSVL.

The chain is built from TRBV28 and TRBJ1-5, with D possibly TRBD1 on 6 matching bases. Trimming cost V 3 bases and J 12 bases, with 9 bases left between them. Germline loops: CDR1 MDHEN, CDR2 SYDVKM. There are 11 residues in the CDR3. CDR3 sequence reads: CASSFQDSQHF. CDR3 coding DNA: TGTGCCAGCAGTTTTCAGGACAGCCAGCATTTT. The entire variable domain, with the rest obtained from reference TRBV28 and TRBJ1-5, is as follows: DVKVTQSSRYLVKRTGEKVFLECVQDMDHENMFWYRQDPGLGLRLIYFSYDVKMKEKGDIPEGYSVSREKKERFSLILESASTNQTSMYLCASSFQDSQHFGDGTRLSIL.

To note about this clone: A much larger clone differs by one base, so this may be a read error. The rearrangement joins TRBV11-2 to TRBJ2-7; 11 bases align to TRBD1. Germline V gene sequence: CDR1 SGHAT, CDR2 FQNNGV. With 5 bases clipped from V and 3 bases from J, the junction kept 3 bases outside the gene matches. The CDR3 sequence is 14 residues long. The CDR3 nucleotides read TGTGCCAGCAGCACCGGGACAGGGGGCTACGAGCAGTACTTC. It codes for CASSTGTGGYEQYF.

This chain links TRBV6-1 with TRBJ2-5; 8 bases fit TRBD1. The V gene's germline CDR1 is MNHNS and CDR2 SASEGT. This CDR3 has 15 residues. Trimming removed 8 bases from V and 2 bases from J; junction bases left unmatched: 10. Here the CDR3 reads CASHPTGVFQETQYF. The DNA for the CDR3 is TGTGCCAGCCACCCGACAGGGGTGTTTCAAGAGACCCAGTACTTC.

The chain has TRBV19 and TRBJ1-1; D ambiguous. Germline CDR1 LNHDA, CDR2 SQIVND (reference sequence). The CDR3 is 12 amino acids. Trimming shortened V by 5 bases and J by 2 bases, and 6 bases separated the two germline ends. The CDR3 nucleotides read TGTGCCAGTAGTGGACTTAACACTGAAGCTTTCTTT. It translates to CASSGLNTEAFF.

V gene TRBV27 combines with J gene TRBJ2-7; TRBD1 agrees at 8 bases. Germline CDR1 and CDR2: MNHEY and SMNVEV (reference sequence). CDR3 length equals 16 residues. The V and J ends lost 1 base and 0 bases, in that order; junction bases with no gene match: 5. The CDR3 sequence: CASSLWGTGSSYEQYF. CDR3 coding DNA: TGTGCCAGCAGTTTATGGGGGACAGGCAGCTCCTACGAGCAGTACTTC.

The CDR3 loop reads CASSLEGGFQETQYF. The CDR3 coding sequence is TGCGCCAGCAGCTTGGAGGGGGGATTCCAAGAGACCCAGTACTTC. This chain links TRBV5-1 with TRBJ2-5, with D possibly called TRBD1 or TRBD2 (6 bases each). The CDR3 is made up of 15 amino acids. The V gene's germline CDR1 is SGHRS and CDR2 YFSETQ. V was cut by 0 bases and J by 1 base, with 10 bases left in between.

V and J are TRBV6-1 and TRBJ1-5; unclear D gene. V was cut by 4 bases and J by 6 bases, with 13 bases left in between. Per germline, CDR1 MNHNS and CDR2 SASEGT. The CDR3 is made up of 14 amino acids. Written as DNA, the CDR3 is TGTGCCAGCAGTGGTGCAATAAGGATTCAGCCCCAGCATTTT. Amino acids: CASSGAIRIQPQHF.

The V call is TRBV7-7, the J call TRBJ2-7, with D unclear. V was cut by 0 bases and J by 3 bases, with 6 bases left in between. Germline CDR1 SSHAT, CDR2 FNYEAQ (reference sequence). This CDR3 comprises 13 residues. DNA of the CDR3: TGTGCCAGCAGCTTAGCTCAGGACTACGAGCAGTACTTC. Amino acids: CASSLAQDYEQYF.

The rearrangement uses TRBV19 and TRBJ2-7; 7 nucleotides line up with TRBD1. Germline V gene sequence: CDR1 LNHDA, CDR2 SQIVND (reference sequence). This CDR3 has 14 residues. J was trimmed by 4 bases and V by 5 bases; bases with no gene match: 8. The CDR3 DNA sequence: TGTGCCAGTAGTCTCACGCCAGGGGGATACGAGCAGTACTTC. This codes for CASSLTPGGYEQYF.

V is TRBV27 and J is TRBJ2-2; D is uncertain. V was clipped by 6 bases and J by 4 bases, with 15 bases between them. Germline CDR1 and CDR2: MNHEY and SMNVEV (reference sequence). The CDR3 contains 15 residues. The DNA for the CDR3 is TGTGCCAGCAGATTCGGGCCCAGCCCCACCGGGGAGCTGTTTTTT. Translating it yields CASRFGPSPTGELFF.

The V call is TRBV5-1, the J call TRBJ2-5; D is perhaps TRBD1 or TRBD2 (6 bases each). Germline CDR1 reads SGHRS; CDR2 reads YFSETQ. The CDR3 has 14 residues. Trimming took 4 bases from V and 1 from J, leaving 11 bases between them. The CDR3 DNA reads TGCGCCAGCAGCGAGGAGGGGGGCCAAGAGACCCAGTACTTC. Its protein product is CASSEEGGQETQYF.

The chain carries TRBV28 and TRBJ1-3; D gene ambiguous. From germline, CDR1 is MDHEN and CDR2 SYDVKM. V shed 5 bases and J shed 0 bases, with 11 bases lying between them. The length of the CDR3 is 15 residues. CDR3 region: CASSTDTDSGNTIYF. DNA of the CDR3: TGTGCCAGCAGTACTGACACCGACTCTGGAAACACCATATATTTT.

This rearrangement joins TRBV28 to TRBJ1-2; 7 bases are shared with TRBD1. The CDR3 is 13 residues long. Germline lookup yields CDR1 MDHEN and CDR2 SYDVKM. Trimming at V came to 7 bases and at J to 7 bases, leaving 9 bases not matched to a gene. The CDR3 DNA is TGTGCCAGCACCCTGATGACAGGGAGTGGCTACACCTTC. Protein sequence: CASTLMTGSGYTF.

This clone was observed a single time. V gene TRBV4-2 combines with J gene TRBJ1-3; D is undetermined. This CDR3 is built from 16 residues. The germline CDR1 and CDR2 sequences are LGHNA and YNFKEQ. Deletions cut 0 bases from V and 3 bases from J, with 12 bases between. CDR3 coding DNA: TGTGCCAGCAGCCAAGAGTCGTACAGCCTTGGAAACACCATATATTTT. Protein: CASSQESYSLGNTIYF.

This rearrangement joins TRBV7-3 to TRBJ2-1, with unresolved D. The germline V gene has CDR1 SGHTA and CDR2 FQGTGA. The CDR3 spans 10 residues. Deletions cut 6 bases from V and 10 bases from J, with 7 bases between. The CDR3 protein is CASSPREQFF. The DNA for the CDR3 is TGTGCCAGCAGTCCTAGGGAGCAGTTCTTC.

The DNA for the CDR3 is TGTGCCAGCAGCGGGGTAGCTGGACCCTACGAGCAGTACTTC. Its translation: CASSGVAGPYEQYF. The chain has TRBV5-6 and TRBJ2-7; no reliable D call. V was shortened by 4 bases and J by 2 bases, with 13 bases between the two germline ends. The CDR3 runs to 14 residues. Germline loops: CDR1 SGHDT, CDR2 YYEEEE. Looking up the rest from reference TRBV5-6 and TRBJ2-7 gives the full variable domain: DAGVTQSPTHLIKTRGQQVTLRCSPKSGHDTVSWYQQALGQGPQFIFQYYEEEERQRGNFPDRFSGHQFPNYSSELNVNALLLGDSALYLCASSGVAGPYEQYFGPGTRLTVT.

The V call is TRBV5-6, the J call TRBJ1-5, with D maybe TRBD1 (5 bases). The length of the CDR3 is 16 residues. V was cut by 3 bases and J by 2 bases, with 15 bases left in between. The germline gives CDR1 SGHDT, CDR2 YYEEEE. The CDR3 nucleotides read TGTGCCAGCAGCTCCGGGCAGGGAACGGGCAATCAGCCCCAGCATTTT. It codes for CASSSGQGTGNQPQHF. The variable domain in full, with the rest retrieved from reference TRBV5-6 and TRBJ1-5, is DAGVTQSPTHLIKTRGQQVTLRCSPKSGHDTVSWYQQALGQGPQFIFQYYEEEERQRGNFPDRFSGHQFPNYSSELNVNALLLGDSALYLCASSSGQGTGNQPQHFGDGTRLSIL.

CDR3 DNA: TGTGCCAGCAGCTTAGGACTAGCAGGCGATGAGCAGTTCTTC. This sequence encodes CASSLGLAGDEQFF. The V and J genes are TRBV13 and TRBJ2-1; D possibly corresponds to TRBD2 (6 bases). The CDR3 runs to 14 residues. From germline, CDR1 is PRHDT and CDR2 FYEKMQ (reference sequence). V lost 0 bases and J 8 bases, leaving 11 bases between the germline ends.